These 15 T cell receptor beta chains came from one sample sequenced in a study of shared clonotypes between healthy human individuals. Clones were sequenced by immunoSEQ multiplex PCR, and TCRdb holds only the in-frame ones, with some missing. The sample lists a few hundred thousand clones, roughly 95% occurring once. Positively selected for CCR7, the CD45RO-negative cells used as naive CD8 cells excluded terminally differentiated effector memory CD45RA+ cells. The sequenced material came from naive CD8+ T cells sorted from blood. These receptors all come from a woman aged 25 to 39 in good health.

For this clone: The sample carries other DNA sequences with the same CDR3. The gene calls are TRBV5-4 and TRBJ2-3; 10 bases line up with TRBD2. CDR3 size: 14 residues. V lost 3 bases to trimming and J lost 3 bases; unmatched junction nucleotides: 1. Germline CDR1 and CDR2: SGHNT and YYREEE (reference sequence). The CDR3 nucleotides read TGTGCCAGCAGCTGGACTAGCGGAACAGATACGCAGTATTTT. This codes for CASSWTSGTDTQYF.

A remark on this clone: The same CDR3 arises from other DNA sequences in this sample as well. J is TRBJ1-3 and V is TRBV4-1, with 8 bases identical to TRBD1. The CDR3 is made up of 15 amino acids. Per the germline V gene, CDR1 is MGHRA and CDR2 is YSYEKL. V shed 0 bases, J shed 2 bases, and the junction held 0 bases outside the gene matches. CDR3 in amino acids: CASSQDRGPGNTIYF. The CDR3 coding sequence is TGCGCCAGCAGCCAAGACAGGGGGCCTGGAAACACCATATATTTT.

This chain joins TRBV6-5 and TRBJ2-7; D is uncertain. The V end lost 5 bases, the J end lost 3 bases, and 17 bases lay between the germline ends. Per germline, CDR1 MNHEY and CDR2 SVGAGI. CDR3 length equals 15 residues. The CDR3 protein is CASSPGWRNDYEQYF. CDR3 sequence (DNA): TGTGCCAGCAGTCCCGGTTGGAGAAACGACTACGAGCAGTACTTC.

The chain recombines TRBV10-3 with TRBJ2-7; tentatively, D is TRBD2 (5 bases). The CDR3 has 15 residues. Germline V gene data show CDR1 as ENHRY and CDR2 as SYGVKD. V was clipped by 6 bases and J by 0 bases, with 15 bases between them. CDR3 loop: CAISEGAADSYEQYF. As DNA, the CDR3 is TGTGCCATCAGCGAGGGAGCAGCGGACTCCTACGAGCAGTACTTC.

CDR3 loop: CASSSDLVEQFF. The CDR3 coding sequence is TGTGCCAGCAGCTCGGACTTAGTGGAGCAGTTCTTC. V and J are TRBV5-6 and TRBJ2-1; D perhaps matches TRBD2 (5 bases). Germline V lookup: CDR1 SGHDT, CDR2 YYEEEE. V lost 3 bases, J lost 10 bases, and 11 bases lay in between. This CDR3 is built from 12 residues.

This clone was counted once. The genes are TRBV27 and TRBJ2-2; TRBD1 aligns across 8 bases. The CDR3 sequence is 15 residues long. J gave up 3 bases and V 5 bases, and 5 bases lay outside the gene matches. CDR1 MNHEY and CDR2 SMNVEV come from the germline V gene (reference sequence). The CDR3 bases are TGTGCCAGCAGTGCGGGACAGGCCTACACCGGGGAGCTGTTTTTT. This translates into CASSAGQAYTGELFF.

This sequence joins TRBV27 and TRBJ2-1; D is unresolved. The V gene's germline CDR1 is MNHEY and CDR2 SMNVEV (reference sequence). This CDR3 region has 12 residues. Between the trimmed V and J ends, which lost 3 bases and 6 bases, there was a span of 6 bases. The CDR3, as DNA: TGTGCCAGCAGTTTCGACTTCAATGAGCAGTTCTTC. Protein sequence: CASSFDFNEQFF.

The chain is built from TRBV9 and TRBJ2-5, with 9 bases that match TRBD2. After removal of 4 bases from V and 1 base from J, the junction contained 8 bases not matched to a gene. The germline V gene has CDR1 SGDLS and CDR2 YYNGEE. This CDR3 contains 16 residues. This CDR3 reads CASSPLAGESQETQYF. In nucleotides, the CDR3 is TGTGCCAGCAGCCCTTTAGCGGGGGAGAGCCAAGAGACCCAGTACTTC. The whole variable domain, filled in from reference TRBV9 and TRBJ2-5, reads DSGVTQTPKHLITATGQRVTLRCSPRSGDLSVYWYQQSLDQGLQFLIQYYNGEERAKGNILERFSAQQFPDLHSELNLSSLELGDSALYFCASSPLAGESQETQYFGPGTRLLVL.

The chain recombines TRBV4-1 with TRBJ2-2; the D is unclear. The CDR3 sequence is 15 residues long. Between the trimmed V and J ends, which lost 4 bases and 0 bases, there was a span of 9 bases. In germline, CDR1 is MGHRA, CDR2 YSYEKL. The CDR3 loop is CASSLSRTNTGELFF. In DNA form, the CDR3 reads TGCGCCAGCAGCCTGTCAAGGACGAACACCGGGGAGCTGTTTTTT.

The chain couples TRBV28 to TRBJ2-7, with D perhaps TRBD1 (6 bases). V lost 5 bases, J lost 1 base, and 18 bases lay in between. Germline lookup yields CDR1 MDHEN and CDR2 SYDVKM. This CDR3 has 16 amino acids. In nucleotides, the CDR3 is TGTGCCAGCAGTCCTCTCCAGGGGATAACGTCCTACGAGCAGTACTTC. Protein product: CASSPLQGITSYEQYF.

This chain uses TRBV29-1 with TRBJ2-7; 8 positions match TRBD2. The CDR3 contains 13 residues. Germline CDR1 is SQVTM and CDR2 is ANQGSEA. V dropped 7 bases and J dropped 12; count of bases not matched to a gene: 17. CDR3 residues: CSAYLAGTTIVYF. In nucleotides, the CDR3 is TGCAGCGCATACCTAGCGGGCACAACGATTGTGTACTTC.

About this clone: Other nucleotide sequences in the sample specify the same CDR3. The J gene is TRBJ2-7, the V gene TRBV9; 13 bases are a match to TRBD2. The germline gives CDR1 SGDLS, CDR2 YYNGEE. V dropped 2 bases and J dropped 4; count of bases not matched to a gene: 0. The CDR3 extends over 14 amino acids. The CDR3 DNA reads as TGTGCCAGCAGCGTGGGACTAGCGGGATACGAGCAGTACTTC. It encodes CASSVGLAGYEQYF. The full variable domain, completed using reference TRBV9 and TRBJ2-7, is DSGVTQTPKHLITATGQRVTLRCSPRSGDLSVYWYQQSLDQGLQFLIQYYNGEERAKGNILERFSAQQFPDLHSELNLSSLELGDSALYFCASSVGLAGYEQYFGPGTRLTVT.

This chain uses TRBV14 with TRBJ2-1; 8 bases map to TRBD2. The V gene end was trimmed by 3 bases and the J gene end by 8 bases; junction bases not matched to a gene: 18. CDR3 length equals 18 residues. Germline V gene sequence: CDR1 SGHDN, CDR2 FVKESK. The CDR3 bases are TGTGCCAGCAGCCATGGGCGGCTCGGTTCTAGCGGGTTCTATGAGCAGTTCTTC. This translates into CASSHGRLGSSGFYEQFF. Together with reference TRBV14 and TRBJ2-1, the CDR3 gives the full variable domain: EAGVTQFPSHSVIEKGQTVTLRCDPISGHDNLYWYRRVMGKEIKFLLHFVKESKQDESGMPNNRFLAERTGGTYSTLKVQPAELEDSGVYFCASSHGRLGSSGFYEQFFGPGTRLTVL.

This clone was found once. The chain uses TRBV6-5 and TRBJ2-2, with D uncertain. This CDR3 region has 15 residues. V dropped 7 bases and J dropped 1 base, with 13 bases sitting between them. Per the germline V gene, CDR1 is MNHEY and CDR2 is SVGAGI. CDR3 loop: CASKNSLLNTGELFF. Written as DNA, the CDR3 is TGTGCCAGCAAGAACAGCCTTTTGAACACCGGGGAGCTGTTTTTT.

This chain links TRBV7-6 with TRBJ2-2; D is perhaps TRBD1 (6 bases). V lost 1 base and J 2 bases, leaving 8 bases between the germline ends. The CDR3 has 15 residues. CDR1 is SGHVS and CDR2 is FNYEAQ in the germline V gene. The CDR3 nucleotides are TGTGCCAGCAGCTTAGGGACAGCTAACACCGGGGAGCTGTTTTTT. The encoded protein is CASSLGTANTGELFF.